The clone carrying this T cell receptor beta chain was seen ten or more times. V gave up 0 bases and J gave up 4 bases; unmatched junction bases: 7. The CDR3 has 17 residues. These data come from a study of prognosis after radiotherapy for stage I lung cancer. Using two-round multiplex PCR, the authors amplified TCR beta CDR3 from genomic DNA. Round-one PCR had primers specific to each TRBV and TRBJ gene. One entry per CDR3 protein results from TCRdb running MiXCR on the multiplex PCR reads. The sample consists of around 51,000 distinct CDR3 sequences, 30% to 35% of them appearing once. The J gene is TRBJ2-1, the V gene TRBV12-3 or TRBV12-4, with TRBD2 matching 9 bases. This material consisted of PBMCs, taken before or after stereotactic body radiation therapy (not recorded which). This sequence was found in a donor over 45 with non-small cell lung cancer. The CDR3 loop is CASSLALLAGLYNEQFF. CDR3 DNA: TGTGCCAGCAGTTTAGCGTTGCTAGCGGGACTGTACAATGAGCAGTTCTTC.